This TCR beta chain was recorded in a study of blood T cell repertoires in COVID-19 (dated by TCRdb to 2019 to 2021). With regard to the full study: The collaborator samples originated in the United States, Italy and Spain and spanned the acute and convalescent phases of COVID-19. The material from the prospective study consisted of cDNA or gDNA derived from T cells, B-cell-depleted T cells, or PBMCs. Deeply sampled blood TCRbeta repertoires from subjects exposed to, actively infected with, or recovered from COVID-19 were included in the dataset. A freely available public database, intended as a resource for researchers studying the immune response to SARS-CoV-2, is where the repertoires were released. Samples were obtained from the ongoing ImmuneRACE study (first 160 participants) and from approximately 1,200 subjects provided by 6 global collaborators. Nearly every sample came with metadata listing a de-identified subject ID, COVID-19 status, age in years and sex. Where available, HLA class I and class II types were obtained from metadata supplied by the sample provider rather than from assay-based typing.

The CDR3 sequence holds 10 residues, the cysteine and phenylalanine included. The CDR3 DNA has 30 bases and is translated from base 1. In the germline V gene, CDR1 corresponds to MNHEY and CDR2 to SVGAGI. The germline ends are 7 bases apart after V is trimmed by 8 bases and J by 11 bases. What the authors observed across the whole study: Clinical and demographic metadata were provided uncurated, with the amount varying by source and participant.

In Seattle, one collaborating source enrolled patients while the infection was active and tracked those patients longitudinally over the course of disease. Each collaborating institution followed its own protocols to collect whole blood in K2EDTA tubes. For TCRbeta analysis, collaborator samples were shipped as frozen whole blood, as isolated PBMCs, or as DNA extracted from either sample type. TCRbeta CDR3 regions were amplified from genomic DNA using the immunoSEQ Assay, a bias-controlled multiplex PCR. The source study handled its data this way. Nucleated cell counts per sample were estimated from amplification of reference gene primers within the assay. To quantify the absolute abundance of each unique TCRbeta CDR3 rearrangement, sequence reads were collapsed and filtered. For each sample, productive Simpson clonality was calculated as the square root of Simpson's diversity index over productive rearrangements. TCRdb re-hosts the immuneACCESS table, in-frame sequences only. Its copies lack some clones; in the studies checked, an unresolved V gene accounts for under half of them, and the cause for the rest is not known. The DNA gave D and trimming, while V, J and clone size come from that table. A total of some 140,000 clones appear in this sample, roughly 80% of them only once. Clones ranked in the top ten supply around 10% of the sample.

On this clone itself: The antigen it recognizes is unknown. One base away there is no much larger clone; base qualities are not given.

The V gene is TRBV6-5 and the J gene is TRBJ1-6; the D gene identity is not certain. This receptor was taken from a woman aged 60-75 years with COVID-19, enrolled during active disease. Sequences were obtained from peripheral blood. The DNA sequence is as follows: TGTGCCAGCGGAGGAGCACCCCTCCACTTT. Translation gives CASGGAPLHF.